This entry lists 18 T cell receptor beta chains sequenced from one sample in a study of Ad26.COV2.S vaccination and SARS-CoV-2 variants (dated by TCRdb to 2020 to 2022). The library was obtained by the immunoSEQ multiplex PCR assay. This immuneACCESS table, as held by TCRdb, lists in-frame sequences with V and J called but not all clones. Of the missing ones, under half trace to an unresolved V gene in checked studies; the others have no known cause. Across this sample there are hundreds of thousands of clones, with 86% seen only once. Over 8.5% of the sample lies in the top ten. Reading the label with the study, this specimen's treatment or condition is: around 19 received Ad26.COV2.S at low or high dose, single or two shots; 5 received placebo; per-sample allocation not given. Repertoires of vaccine and placebo recipients were sequenced from samples collected on day 63 after the first injection.

This specimen consisted of peripheral blood, obtained in a trial of Ad26.COV2.S vaccine versus placebo. These receptors were obtained from a person aged 18-60 years who received the Ad26.COV2.S COVID-19 vaccine or a placebo.

The gene calls are TRBV18 and TRBJ2-3; 7 bases are a match to TRBD2. The CDR3 spans 18 residues. Germline loops: CDR1 KGHSH, CDR2 LQKENI. The ends lost 0 bases at V and 9 bases at J; junction bases unmatched: 18. CDR3 loop: CASSPPGSDARLGGTQYF. The CDR3 DNA reads TGTGCCAGCTCACCACCCGGATCGGACGCGCGACTGGGGGGGACGCAGTATTTT.

The chain combines TRBV7-9 with TRBJ2-7; 10 bases are a match to TRBD1. This CDR3 has 14 residues. Germline V gives CDR1 SEHNR, CDR2 FQNEAQ (reference sequence). With V trimmed by 1 base and J by 8 bases, 5 bases remained unmatched. Here the CDR3 DNA reads TGTGCCAGCAGCTTAGGACAGGGGGCGAGTAAGCAGTACTTC. Its protein is CASSLGQGASKQYF. Together with reference TRBV7-9 and TRBJ2-7, the CDR3 gives the full variable domain: DTGVSQNPRHKITKRGQNVTFRCDPISEHNRLYWYRQTLGQGPEFLTYFQNEAQLEKSRLLSDRFSAERPKGSFSTLEIQRTEQGDSAMYLCASSLGQGASKQYFGPGTRLTVT.

The chain has TRBV9 and TRBJ1-1, with D possibly TRBD1 on 5 matching bases. The V gene lost 0 bases and the J gene lost 2 bases, with 8 bases spanning the gap. The length of the CDR3 is 14 residues. Germline CDR1 is SGDLS and CDR2 is YYNGEE. The CDR3 reads CASSVVGGNTEAFF. The CDR3, as DNA: TGTGCCAGCAGCGTAGTGGGGGGTAACACTGAAGCTTTCTTT.

V and J are TRBV6-1 and TRBJ1-2; D might be TRBD1 (6 bases). The germline gives CDR1 MNHNS, CDR2 SASEGT. Trimming shortened V by 3 bases and J by 4 bases, and 9 bases separated the two germline ends. This CDR3 region has 13 residues. This CDR3 reads CASSDSRGYGYTF. In nucleotides, the CDR3 is TGTGCCAGCAGTGATTCCAGGGGCTATGGCTACACCTTC.

The chain employs TRBV30 and TRBJ1-5; D is uncertain. CDR1 is GTSNPN and CDR2 is SVGIG in the germline V gene (reference sequence). CDR3 length equals 15 residues. Trimming cost V 0 bases and J 3 bases, with 12 bases left between them. The CDR3 loop reads CAWSVRALNNQPQHF. CDR3 DNA: TGTGCCTGGAGTGTACGGGCTTTGAACAATCAGCCCCAGCATTTT. Full variable domain (remainder filled in from reference TRBV30 and TRBJ1-5): SQTIHQWPATLVQPVGSPLSLECTVEGTSNPNLYWYRQAAGRGLQLLFYSVGIGQISSEVPQNLSASRPQDRQFILSSKKLLLSDSGFYLCAWSVRALNNQPQHFGDGTRLSIL.

The V call is TRBV7-2, the J call TRBJ2-5; possible D gene TRBD2, 6 bases. This CDR3 has 13 residues. V lost 3 bases and J 3 bases, leaving 8 bases between the germline ends. The germline CDR1 and CDR2 sequences are SGHTA and FQGNSA. The CDR3 DNA reads as TGTGCCAGCAGCTTCCGCGGGGAAGAGACCCAGTACTTC. The encoded protein is CASSFRGEETQYF.

A few counts support this clone. Written as DNA, the CDR3 is TGCAGCGTTGGACAGGGGAATCAGCCCCAGCATTTT. Translation gives CSVGQGNQPQHF. This sequence joins TRBV29-1 and TRBJ1-5; TRBD1 aligns across 8 bases. Germline CDR1 and CDR2: SQVTM and ANQGSEA. With V trimmed by 4 bases and J by 4 bases, 0 bases remained unmatched. The CDR3 consists of 12 residues.

This clone has a handful of counts. The V gene is TRBV4-3, the J gene TRBJ2-3, with D perhaps given as TRBD1 or TRBD2 (6 bases each). Germline V gene data show CDR1 as LGHNA and CDR2 as YSLEER. CDR3 size: 18 residues. V dropped 0 bases and J dropped 2 bases, with 18 bases sitting between them. The CDR3 region is CASSQDDVGGMITDTQYF. The DNA of the CDR3 is TGCGCCAGCAGCCAAGATGACGTAGGGGGGATGATCACAGATACGCAGTATTTT.

V usage is TRBV7-2 and J usage is TRBJ2-1; 8 nucleotides align to TRBD1. V shed 8 bases, J shed 8 bases, and the junction held 8 bases outside the gene matches. CDR3 length: 13 residues. In germline, CDR1 is SGHTA, CDR2 FQGNSA. The CDR3 here is CASVQGAQDEQFF. In DNA form, the CDR3 reads TGTGCCAGCGTCCAGGGGGCTCAGGATGAGCAGTTCTTC.

This clone was detected only once. The chain links TRBV6-4 to TRBJ2-3; D is possibly TRBD2 (5 bases). The germline CDR1 and CDR2 sequences are MRHNA and SNTAGT. Trimming left V 5 bases short and J 5 bases short, with 20 bases between. This CDR3 is 16 amino acids long. DNA for the CDR3: TGTGCCAGCAGTCCTAGGGCTAGCCCCTCGGTAGATACGCAGTATTTT. It is translated as CASSPRASPSVDTQYF.

The CDR3 sequence: CASHRSGSNEQFF. DNA for the CDR3: TGTGCCAGCCACAGGAGCGGCTCCAATGAGCAGTTCTTC. The rearrangement joins TRBV28 to TRBJ2-1, with D perhaps being TRBD1 or TRBD2 (5 bases each). Germline V gene lookup returns CDR1 MDHEN and CDR2 SYDVKM. With 8 bases removed from V and 6 bases from J, the gap between germline ends came to 14 bases. This CDR3 contains 13 residues.

The rearrangement joins TRBV3-1 (or the pseudogene TRBV3-2) to TRBJ1-3; no clear D. The V gene's germline CDR1 is LGHDT and CDR2 YNNKEL (reference sequence). This CDR3 comprises 18 residues. V dropped 0 bases and J dropped 0 bases, with 15 bases sitting between them. The chain's CDR3 is CASSQEGPRKSSGNTIYF. The CDR3 DNA sequence: TGTGCCAGCAGCCAAGAAGGGCCCAGGAAGAGCTCTGGAAACACCATATATTTT.

This clone has a handful of counts. The chain joins TRBV12-3 or TRBV12-4 to TRBJ1-2, with D tentatively TRBD1 (5 bases). Trimming stripped 8 bases from V and 8 bases from J, with 15 bases between. This CDR3 is 12 amino acids long. Here the CDR3 DNA reads TGTGCCAGCGGGGTGGGGGGTTTGGGCTACACCTTC. Encoded protein: CASGVGGLGYTF.

The rearrangement links TRBV7-9 to TRBJ1-1; no reliable D call. Between the trimmed V and J ends, which lost 8 bases and 0 bases, there was a span of 19 bases. Germline values: CDR1 SEHNR, CDR2 FQNEAQ (reference sequence). The CDR3 is made up of 16 amino acids. CDR3 sequence: CASFGGRESMNTEAFF. CDR3 nucleotide sequence: TGTGCCAGCTTTGGCGGGCGCGAGTCGATGAACACTGAAGCTTTCTTT.

The chain is built from TRBV7-2 and TRBJ1-5; tentatively, D is TRBD1 (5 bases). CDR1 and CDR2 from the germline V gene are SGHTA and FQGNSA. The V end lost 1 base, the J end lost 4 bases, and 11 bases lay between the germline ends. The CDR3 is 15 residues long. CDR3 protein: CASSLGVGANQPQHF. CDR3 in DNA: TGTGCCAGCAGCTTAGGGGTAGGGGCGAATCAGCCCCAGCATTTT.

This clone was observed a single time. V is TRBV12-3 or TRBV12-4 and J is TRBJ2-7; D unclear. The CDR3 contains 11 residues. Trimming removed 6 bases at V and 5 bases at J, with 8 bases between. CDR3 DNA sequence: TGTGCCAGCAGGACACGGCACGAGCAGTACTTC. Amino acids: CASRTRHEQYF.

This chain links TRBV19 with TRBJ1-2; TRBD1 aligns across 9 bases. This CDR3 contains 12 residues. J lost 5 bases, V lost 7 bases, and 2 bases had no gene match. Germline values: CDR1 LNHDA, CDR2 SQIVND (reference sequence). CDR3 residues: CASKGTGYGYTF. The CDR3 nucleotides are TGTGCCAGTAAAGGGACAGGGTATGGCTACACCTTC.

J is TRBJ2-7 and V is TRBV7-8; TRBD1 agrees at 7 bases. Germline-derived CDR1 and CDR2 are SGHVS and FQNEAQ. V dropped 5 bases and J dropped 3; count of bases not matched to a gene: 7. The CDR3 loop spans 14 amino acids. The CDR3 nucleotides read TGTGCCAGCAGCCCCCTCGACAGGGACTACGAGCAGTACTTC. Protein product: CASSPLDRDYEQYF. Variable domain in full (rest from reference TRBV7-8 and TRBJ2-7): GAGVSQSPRYKVAKRGQDVALRCDPISGHVSLFWYQQALGQGPEFLTYFQNEAQLDKSGLPSDRFFAERPEGSVSTLKIQRTQQEDSAVYLCASSPLDRDYEQYFGPGTRLTVT.